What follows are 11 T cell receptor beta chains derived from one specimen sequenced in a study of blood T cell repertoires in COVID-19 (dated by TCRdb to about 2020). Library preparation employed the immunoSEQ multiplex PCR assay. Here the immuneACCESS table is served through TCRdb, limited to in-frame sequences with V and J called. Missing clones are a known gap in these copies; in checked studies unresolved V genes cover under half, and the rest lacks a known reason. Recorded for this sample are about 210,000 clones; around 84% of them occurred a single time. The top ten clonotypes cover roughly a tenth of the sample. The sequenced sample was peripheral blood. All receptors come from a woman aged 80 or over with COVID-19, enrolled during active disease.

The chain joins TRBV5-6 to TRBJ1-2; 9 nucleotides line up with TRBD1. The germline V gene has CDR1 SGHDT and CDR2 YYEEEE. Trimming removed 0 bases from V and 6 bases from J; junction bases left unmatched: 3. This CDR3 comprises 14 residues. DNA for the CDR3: TGTGCCAGCAGCTTGGAGGACAGGGGCCATGGCTACACCTTC. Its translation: CASSLEDRGHGYTF.

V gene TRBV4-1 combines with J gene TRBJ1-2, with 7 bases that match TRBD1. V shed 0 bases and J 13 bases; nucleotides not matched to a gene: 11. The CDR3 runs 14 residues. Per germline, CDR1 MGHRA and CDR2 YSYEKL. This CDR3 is CASSQDPTGVSGTF. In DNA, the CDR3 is TGCGCCAGCAGCCAAGATCCTACAGGGGTTAGTGGCACCTTC.

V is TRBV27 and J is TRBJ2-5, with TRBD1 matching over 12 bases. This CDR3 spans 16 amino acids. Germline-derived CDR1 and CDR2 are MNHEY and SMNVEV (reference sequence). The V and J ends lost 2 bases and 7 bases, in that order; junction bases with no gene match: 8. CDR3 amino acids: CASSLKPGQGAVTQYF. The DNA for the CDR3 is TGTGCCAGCAGTTTAAAACCGGGACAGGGGGCCGTGACCCAGTACTTC.

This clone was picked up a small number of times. CDR3 protein: CATSRGQGSYEQYF. For the CDR3, the DNA is TGTGCCACCAGCAGAGGCCAGGGCTCTTACGAGCAGTACTTC. V gene TRBV15 combines with J gene TRBJ2-7, with a possible D match to TRBD1 (5 bases). The CDR3 has 14 amino acids. V was shortened by 1 base and J by 4 bases, with 11 bases between the two germline ends. Looked up from germline, CDR1 is LNHNV and CDR2 is YYDKDF (reference sequence).

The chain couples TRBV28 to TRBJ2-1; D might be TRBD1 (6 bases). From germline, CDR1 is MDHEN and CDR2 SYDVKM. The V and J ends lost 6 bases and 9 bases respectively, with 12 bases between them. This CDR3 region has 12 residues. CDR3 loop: CASRGTQGEQFF. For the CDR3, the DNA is TGTGCCAGCAGAGGGACACAGGGTGAGCAGTTCTTC.

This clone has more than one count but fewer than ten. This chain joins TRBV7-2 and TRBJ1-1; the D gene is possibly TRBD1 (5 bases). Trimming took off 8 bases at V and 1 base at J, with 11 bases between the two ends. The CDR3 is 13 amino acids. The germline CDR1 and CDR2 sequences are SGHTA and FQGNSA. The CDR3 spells CASSRQSNTEAFF. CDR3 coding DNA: TGTGCCAGCTCCAGACAGTCGAACACTGAAGCTTTCTTT.

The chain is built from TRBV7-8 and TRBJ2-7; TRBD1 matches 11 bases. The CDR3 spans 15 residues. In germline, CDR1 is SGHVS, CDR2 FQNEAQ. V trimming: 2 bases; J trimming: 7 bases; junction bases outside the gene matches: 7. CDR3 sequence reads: CASSLPGQGAREQYF. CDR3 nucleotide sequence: TGTGCCAGCAGCTTACCCGGACAGGGGGCTAGGGAGCAGTACTTC.

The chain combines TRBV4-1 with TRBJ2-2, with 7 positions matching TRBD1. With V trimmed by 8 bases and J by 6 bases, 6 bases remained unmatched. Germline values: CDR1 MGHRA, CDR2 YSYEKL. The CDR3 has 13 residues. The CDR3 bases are TGCGCCAGCTACGACAGGGTAGCCGGGGAGCTGTTTTTT. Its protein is CASYDRVAGELFF.

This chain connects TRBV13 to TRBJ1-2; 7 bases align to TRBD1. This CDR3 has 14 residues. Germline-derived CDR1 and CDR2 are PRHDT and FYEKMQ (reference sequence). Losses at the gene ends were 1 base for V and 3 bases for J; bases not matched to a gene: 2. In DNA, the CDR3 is TGTGCCAGCAGCTTAGTGGGGACAGACTATGGCTACACCTTC. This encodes CASSLVGTDYGYTF.

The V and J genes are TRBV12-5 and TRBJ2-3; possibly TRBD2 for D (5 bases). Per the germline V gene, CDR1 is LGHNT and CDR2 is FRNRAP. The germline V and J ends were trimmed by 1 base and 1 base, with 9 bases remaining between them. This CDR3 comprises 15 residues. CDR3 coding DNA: TGTGCTAGTGGTTTGGCGGGGTCGGGCACAGATACGCAGTATTTT. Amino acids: CASGLAGSGTDTQYF. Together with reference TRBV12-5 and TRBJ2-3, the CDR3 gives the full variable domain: DARVTQTPRHKVTEMGQEVTMRCQPILGHNTVFWYRQTMMQGLELLAYFRNRAPLDDSGMPKDRFSAEMPDATLATLKIQPSEPRDSAVYFCASGLAGSGTDTQYFGPGTRLTVL.

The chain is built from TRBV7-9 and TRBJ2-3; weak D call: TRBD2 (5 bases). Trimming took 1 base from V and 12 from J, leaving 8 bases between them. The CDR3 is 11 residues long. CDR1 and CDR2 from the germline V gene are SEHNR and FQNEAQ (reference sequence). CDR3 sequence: CASSLVGAQYF. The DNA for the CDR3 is TGTGCCAGCAGCTTAGTGGGAGCACAGTATTTT.